These 27 T cell receptor beta chains came from one sample sequenced in a study of T-cell memory formation after mild COVID-19. TCRdb re-called the 5' RACE reads with MiXCR, one entry per CDR3 protein. The repertoire holds roughly 70,000 distinct CDR3 sequences, with 16% as singletons. The sequencing sample was made of PBMCs or a T cell subset sorted from them (not recorded which). All receptors derive from an adult woman who had mild COVID-19 (a few samples of this study predate the infection). Cell type and time point are not known.

This clonotype has a handful of counts. The CDR3, as DNA: TGTGCCAGCAGACGGACTAGCGGGGGACCTACAGATACGCAGTATTTT. Translated, it gives CASRRTSGGPTDTQYF. The V call is TRBV11-2, the J call TRBJ2-3, with 13 bases aligning to TRBD2. The germline V gene has CDR1 SGHAT and CDR2 FQNNGV. Trimming at V came to 6 bases and at J to 3 bases, leaving 6 bases not matched to a gene. This CDR3 region has 16 residues. The full variable domain, rest sourced from reference TRBV11-2 and TRBJ2-3, is EAGVAQSPRYKIIEKRQSVAFWCNPISGHATLYWYQQILGQGPKLLIQFQNNGVVDDSQLPKDRFSAERLKGVDSTLKIQPAKLEDSAVYLCASRRTSGGPTDTQYFGPGTRLTVL.

This clonotype has more than one count but fewer than ten. This rearrangement joins TRBV6-4 to TRBJ2-3; 7 bases line up with TRBD2. Trimming took 0 bases from V and 2 from J; bases not matched to a gene: 5. The CDR3 runs to 16 residues. CDR1 MRHNA and CDR2 SNTAGT come from the germline V gene. CDR3 loop: CASSDSGGSPTDTQYF. The CDR3 nucleotides are TGTGCCAGCAGTGACTCGGGCGGGAGTCCCACAGATACGCAGTATTTT.

This clonotype has more than one count but fewer than ten. Since a much larger clone is just one base distant, this may be a read error. The chain couples TRBV5-5 to TRBJ2-7; D remains ambiguous. This CDR3 region has 11 residues. Trimming pared 6 bases from V and 1 base from J, leaving 5 bases between. Germline V gene lookup returns CDR1 SGHKS and CDR2 YYEKEE (reference sequence). CDR3 coding DNA: TGTGCCAGCACCCTTTCCTACGAGCAGTACTTC. It codes for CASTLSYEQYF.

This clonotype was seen only a few times. The chain is built from TRBV27 and TRBJ1-2, with 7 bases matching TRBD1. CDR3 length equals 14 residues. The V gene's germline CDR1 is MNHEY and CDR2 SMNVEV (reference sequence). J gave up 2 bases and V 4 bases, and 4 bases lay outside the gene matches. The CDR3 spells CASSSGTVNYGYTF. The CDR3 nucleotides are TGTGCCAGCAGTTCCGGGACAGTCAACTATGGCTACACCTTC.

CDR3 protein: CASHSGGASSGELFF. The CDR3 nucleotides are TGTGCCAGTCATAGCGGGGGGGCCTCTAGCGGGGAGCTGTTTTTT. The chain employs TRBV9 and TRBJ2-2; TRBD2 matches at 11 bases. The CDR3 runs 15 residues. V lost 8 bases and J lost 7; bases outside the gene matches: 10. Germline V gene data show CDR1 as SGDLS and CDR2 as YYNGEE.

The J gene is TRBJ2-3, the V gene TRBV9; TRBD2 matches at 8 bases. The trim removed 0 bases at V and 0 bases at J, leaving 3 bases unmatched. This CDR3 has 16 amino acids. Germline V gives CDR1 SGDLS, CDR2 YYNGEE. The CDR3 DNA reads as TGTGCCAGCAGCGTAGCCAGCGGGGGTAGCACAGATACGCAGTATTTT. Translating it yields CASSVASGGSTDTQYF.

In its sample, this clonotype was seen a few times. The chain employs TRBV15 and TRBJ2-5; D not certain. Trimming stripped 0 bases from V and 0 bases from J, with 20 bases between. In germline, CDR1 is LNHNV, CDR2 YYDKDF (reference sequence). This CDR3 comprises 19 residues. CDR3 sequence (DNA): TGTGCCACCAGCAGAGATCAACCCCGGGCAGTCTCAAACCAAGAGACCCAGTACTTC. Translating gives CATSRDQPRAVSNQETQYF.

This clonotype showed up just a few times. The V call is TRBV29-1, the J call TRBJ2-1; a possible D gene is TRBD2 (7 bases). Per germline, CDR1 SQVTM and CDR2 ANQGSEA. CDR3 size: 15 residues. The germline V and J ends were trimmed by 3 bases and 5 bases, with 17 bases remaining between them. CDR3 sequence reads: CSVERGGLGDNEQFF. The CDR3 DNA reads TGCAGCGTTGAGAGGGGGGGACTTGGCGACAATGAGCAGTTCTTC.

V usage is TRBV7-6 and J usage is TRBJ2-1; 12 nucleotides line up with TRBD2. The germline CDR1 and CDR2 sequences are SGHVS and FNYEAQ. The CDR3 consists of 17 residues. V shed 2 bases and J 6 bases; nucleotides not matched to a gene: 8. CDR3 amino acids: CASSLLAGGPRVNEQFF. In DNA form, the CDR3 reads TGTGCCAGCAGCTTACTAGCGGGAGGGCCTAGGGTCAATGAGCAGTTCTTC.

This rearrangement joins TRBV12-3 or TRBV12-4 to TRBJ2-7; D call uncertain. This CDR3 spans 13 amino acids. V was pared by 6 bases and J by 0 bases, with 9 bases between. The CDR3 DNA reads as TGTGCCAGCAGGGCAGGAGACTCCTACGAGCAGTACTTC. Translating gives CASRAGDSYEQYF.

The chain is built from TRBV20-1 and TRBJ2-1; maybe TRBD2 (5 bases). This CDR3 has 16 amino acids. Trimming cost V 0 bases and J 2 bases, with 14 bases left between them. The V gene's germline CDR1 is DFQATT and CDR2 SNEGSKA (reference sequence). CDR3 protein: CSARDRGYRPYNEQFF. DNA of the CDR3: TGCAGTGCTAGAGATCGAGGGTATCGCCCCTACAATGAGCAGTTCTTC.

This clonotype occurred a few times. J is TRBJ2-2 and V is TRBV7-6; 8 nucleotides align to TRBD1. J gave up 4 bases and V 2 bases, and 9 bases lay outside the gene matches. Germline V CDR1 and CDR2: SGHVS, FNYEAQ. The length of the CDR3 is 17 residues. This CDR3 is CASSLSQGGYSTGELFF. The DNA of the CDR3 is TGTGCCAGCAGCTTATCACAGGGGGGTTATTCCACCGGGGAGCTGTTTTTT. Combining the CDR3 with reference TRBV7-6 and TRBJ2-2 gives the whole variable domain GAGVSQSPRYKVTKRGQDVALRCDPISGHVSLYWYRQALGQGPEFLTYFNYEAQQDKSGLPNDRFSAERPEGSISTLTIQRTEQRDSAMYRCASSLSQGGYSTGELFFGEGSRLTVL.

V gene TRBV7-6 combines with J gene TRBJ2-2; D is possibly TRBD1 or TRBD2 (5 bases each). V was shortened by 6 bases and J by 4 bases, with 15 bases between the two germline ends. The germline V gene has CDR1 SGHVS and CDR2 FNYEAQ. The CDR3 spans 15 residues. The CDR3 nucleotides read TGTGCCAGCAGGGCCGGGACCTTGGGCACCGGGGAGCTGTTTTTT. This translates into CASRAGTLGTGELFF.

This clonotype was counted a few times. The chain employs TRBV19 and TRBJ1-1; unclear D gene. Deletions cut 6 bases from V and 1 base from J, with 9 bases between. Germline assignment: CDR1 LNHDA and CDR2 SQIVND (reference sequence). CDR3 length: 13 residues. The CDR3, as DNA: TGTGCCAGTAGGGAGCAGACGAACACTGAAGCTTTCTTT. It specifies CASREQTNTEAFF. The entire variable domain, with the rest obtained from reference TRBV19 and TRBJ1-1, is as follows: DGGITQSPKYLFRKEGQNVTLSCEQNLNHDAMYWYRQDPGQGLRLIYYSQIVNDFQKGDIAEGYSVSREKKESFPLTVTSAQKNPTAFYLCASREQTNTEAFFGQGTRLTVV.

This clonotype was observed a few times. V is TRBV9 and J is TRBJ2-3; D is ambiguous. Trimming left V 0 bases short and J 4 bases short, with 6 bases between. There are 13 residues in the CDR3. Germline V gene sequence: CDR1 SGDLS, CDR2 YYNGEE. The chain's CDR3 is CASSVDDPDTQYF. CDR3 sequence (DNA): TGTGCCAGCAGCGTAGACGATCCAGATACGCAGTATTTT.

This clonotype has ten or more counts. The V call is TRBV29-1, the J call TRBJ2-1; D call uncertain. V was clipped by 1 base and J by 1 base, with 11 bases between them. Germline V lookup: CDR1 SQVTM, CDR2 ANQGSEA. This CDR3 comprises 15 residues. The CDR3 DNA reads as TGCAGCGTTGAAGGTGGGATCCTTTCCTACAATGAGCAGTTCTTC. Its translation is CSVEGGILSYNEQFF.

This clonotype was counted between two and nine times. The rearrangement links TRBV6-2 or TRBV6-3 to TRBJ2-2; 7 positions match TRBD2. The junction had 6 bases not matched to a gene; V was cut back by 5 bases and J by 6 bases. The CDR3 consists of 14 residues. Germline assignment: CDR1 MNHEY and CDR2 SVGEGT. CDR3 in amino acids: CASSEGRVPGELFF. In nucleotides, the CDR3 is TGTGCCAGCAGTGAAGGGAGGGTCCCCGGGGAGCTGTTTTTT.

This clonotype is medium-sized in the sample. J is TRBJ2-7 and V is TRBV11-3, with 12 bases that match TRBD2. Trimming cost V 5 bases and J 3 bases; bases outside gene matches: 11. Per the germline V gene, CDR1 is SGHNT and CDR2 is YENEEA. The CDR3 extends over 17 amino acids. CDR3 DNA: TGTGCCAGCAGCCACGGCCTAGCGGGAGGGCCAGGCTACGAGCAGTACTTC. It codes for CASSHGLAGGPGYEQYF.

This clonotype was counted only a few times. This chain uses TRBV4-1 with TRBJ1-2; D not resolved. The CDR3 contains 16 residues. V was trimmed by 1 base and J by 0 bases, leaving 12 bases between them. The V gene's germline CDR1 is MGHRA and CDR2 YSYEKL. This CDR3 reads CASSQGYTDSNYGYTF. In nucleotides, the CDR3 is TGCGCCAGCAGCCAAGGTTACACTGACTCTAACTATGGCTACACCTTC.

The chain uses TRBV6-2 or TRBV6-3 and TRBJ2-7; 7 bases line up with TRBD2. CDR3 length: 17 residues. The germline V gene encodes CDR1 MNHEY and CDR2 SVGEGT. The J segment lost 0 bases and the V segment lost 2 bases, leaving 10 bases of the junction unmatched. The CDR3 DNA follows: TGTGCCAGCAGTTACATCCCGGCTAGCGGAAGCTCCTACGAGCAGTACTTC. Translated, it gives CASSYIPASGSSYEQYF.

The chain carries TRBV4-1 and TRBJ2-1; the D gene is possibly TRBD2 (5 bases). The CDR3 contains 13 residues. The V gene lost 8 bases and the J gene lost 8 bases, with 16 bases spanning the gap. Germline lookup yields CDR1 MGHRA and CDR2 YSYEKL. CDR3 protein: CASGSLATHEQFF. Here the CDR3 DNA reads TGCGCCAGCGGGTCCTTAGCGACCCATGAGCAGTTCTTC.

The chain uses TRBV9 and TRBJ2-1, with D tentatively TRBD1 (5 bases). CDR1 is SGDLS and CDR2 is YYNGEE in the germline V gene. Trimming pared 4 bases from V and 0 bases from J, leaving 17 bases between. The CDR3 is 17 residues long. The CDR3 DNA reads TGTGCCAGCAGCCCCAGGACACGATACTCCTCCTACAATGAGCAGTTCTTC. The encoded protein is CASSPRTRYSSYNEQFF.

The table lists this clonotype with a count of one. The rearrangement links TRBV6-5 to TRBJ1-5; D is unresolved. Trimming cost V 3 bases and J 4 bases, with 7 bases left between them. Germline V gene data show CDR1 as MNHEY and CDR2 as SVGAGI. CDR3 length: 13 residues. The CDR3 sequence is CASSYGGNQPQHF. CDR3 in DNA: TGTGCCAGCAGTTATGGAGGGAATCAGCCCCAGCATTTT.

This clonotype was picked up a small number of times. This chain connects TRBV7-2 to TRBJ2-7; the match to TRBD2 covers 7 bases. V lost 6 bases, J lost 4 bases, and 6 bases stayed unmatched. The germline V gene encodes CDR1 SGHTA and CDR2 FQGNSA. CDR3 size: 13 residues. For the CDR3, the DNA is TGTGCCAGCAGTTTCGGGACTATGTACGAGCAGTACTTC. It encodes CASSFGTMYEQYF. Complete variable domain (other parts from reference TRBV7-2 and TRBJ2-7): GAGVSQSPSNKVTEKGKDVELRCDPISGHTALYWYRQSLGQGLEFLIYFQGNSAPDKSGLPSDRFSAERTGGSVSTLTIQRTQQEDSAVYLCASSFGTMYEQYFGPGTRLTVT.

This clonotype was picked up many times. The rearrangement links TRBV7-3 to TRBJ2-2; no clear D. V was shortened by 2 bases and J by 5 bases, with 3 bases between the two germline ends. Germline V CDR1 and CDR2: SGHTA, FQGTGA. The CDR3 length is 12 residues. The CDR3 sequence is CASSLVTGELFF. The CDR3 DNA reads as TGTGCCAGCAGCTTAGTTACCGGGGAGCTGTTTTTT.

In its sample, this clonotype was seen many times. The V and J genes are TRBV29-1 and TRBJ2-5, with 10 nucleotides matching TRBD2. CDR3 length: 15 amino acids. Germline V gene data show CDR1 as SQVTM and CDR2 as ANQGSEA. Germline trimming cut 5 bases from V and 5 bases from J; bases unmatched to any gene: 11. For the CDR3, the DNA is TGCAGCGTTTTCCTCCTAGCGGGGGTTCTGGAGACCCAGTACTTC. Amino acids: CSVFLLAGVLETQYF.

This chain connects TRBV15 to TRBJ2-1; D is perhaps TRBD1 (6 bases). V gave up 0 bases and J gave up 8 bases, with 14 bases separating them. Germline-derived CDR1 and CDR2 are LNHNV and YYDKDF (reference sequence). The CDR3 is 15 residues long. The CDR3 spells CATSREQGNGDEQFF. In DNA, the CDR3 is TGTGCCACCAGCAGAGAACAGGGTAATGGGGATGAGCAGTTCTTC.